These 28 T cell receptor beta chains share one sample of origin, sequenced in a study of glioma-infiltrating T cells. Using RNA template, CDR3s of TCR alpha and beta were amplified with iRepertoire arm-PCR. TCRdb re-called the multiplex PCR reads through MiXCR, storing one row per CDR3 protein. Found here are around 140,000 distinct CDR3 sequences, more than 35% of them singletons; the top ten hold more than 15%. Source material: glioma tissue, nonneoplastic brain tissue, or PBMCs (not recorded which). All receptors derive from a human donor with low-grade glioma or glioblastoma, undergoing nonglioma brain surgery, or in good health (not recorded which).

The genes are TRBV12-3 or TRBV12-4 and TRBJ1-5; 8 nucleotides agree with TRBD1. CDR3 length: 14 residues. The junction had 6 bases not matched to a gene; V was cut back by 5 bases and J by 6 bases. For the CDR3, the DNA is TGTGCCAGCAGTACCACAGGGGGACGTCAGCCCCAGCATTTT. Amino acid sequence: CASSTTGGRQPQHF.

In this sample, this clonotype turned up once. A much more abundant neighbour one base away suggests this may be a read error. Since the CDR3 does not end with the conserved phenylalanine or tryptophan, this likely comes from a read error. The genes are TRBV6-2 or TRBV6-3 and TRBJ2-3; D is ambiguous. The germline V gene has CDR1 MNHEY and CDR2 SVGEGT. This CDR3 contains 12 residues. The V gene lost 1 base and the J gene lost 9 bases, with 8 bases spanning the gap. The CDR3 DNA reads TGTGCCAGCAGTTACTTAGAAGGAACGCAGTATCTT. Protein sequence: CASSYLEGTQYL.

The rearrangement links TRBV12-3 or TRBV12-4 to TRBJ2-3; possible D gene TRBD1, 6 bases. Trimming cost V 5 bases and J 0 bases, with 15 bases left between them. CDR3 length: 16 amino acids. CDR3 sequence (DNA): TGTGCCAGCAGTCCTTCGACAGGAACTAGCACAGATACGCAGTATTTT. Translation: CASSPSTGTSTDTQYF.

This chain joins TRBV20-1 and TRBJ1-1; D remains ambiguous. The germline V gene encodes CDR1 DFQATT and CDR2 SNEGSKA (reference sequence). Between the trimmed V and J ends, which lost 5 bases and 2 bases, there was a span of 15 bases. CDR3 length: 14 residues. The CDR3 here is CSAGSQLLNTEAFF. The DNA of the CDR3 is TGCAGTGCTGGATCACAGCTCCTCAACACTGAAGCTTTCTTT.

The J gene is TRBJ1-2, the V gene TRBV6-2 or TRBV6-3, with D uncertain. V gave up 7 bases and J gave up 4 bases, with 16 bases separating them. This CDR3 contains 14 residues. Per the germline V gene, CDR1 is MNHEY and CDR2 is SVGEGT. CDR3 sequence (DNA): TGTGCCAGCATCTACTCTGAGGGCCTCTATGGCTACACCTTC. Residues: CASIYSEGLYGYTF.

The V and J genes are TRBV19 and TRBJ2-2, with D unclear. The CDR3 consists of 16 residues. Looked up from germline, CDR1 is LNHDA and CDR2 is SQIVND (reference sequence). V was cut by 4 bases and J by 7 bases, with 19 bases left in between. CDR3 protein: CASSRPGSPEIGELFF. The CDR3 DNA reads TGTGCCAGTAGTAGGCCCGGGTCCCCTGAGATCGGGGAGCTGTTTTTT.

This clonotype has just a few counts. The chain joins TRBV6-1 to TRBJ2-7; D is perhaps TRBD1 (5 bases). Deletions cut 5 bases from V and 7 bases from J, with 9 bases between. This CDR3 has 11 residues. Germline CDR1 reads MNHNS; CDR2 reads SASEGT. The CDR3 sequence: CASSHSGEQYF. The DNA for the CDR3 is TGTGCCAGCAGTCATTCAGGGGAGCAGTACTTC.

This clonotype is a singleton in its sample. The rearrangement joins TRBV12-3 or TRBV12-4 to TRBJ2-7; 7 positions match TRBD1. The CDR3 spans 13 residues. The trim removed 6 bases at V and 3 bases at J, leaving 5 bases unmatched. CDR3 coding DNA: TGTGCCAGCAGGAGGGACAGTAACTACGAGCAGTACTTC. This codes for CASRRDSNYEQYF.

The chain joins TRBV20-1 to TRBJ2-7; D possibly uses TRBD1 or TRBD2 (5 bases each). V lost 3 bases and J lost 4, with 16 bases in between. CDR1 and CDR2 from the germline V gene are DFQATT and SNEGSKA (reference sequence). The CDR3 extends over 14 amino acids. The DNA for the CDR3 is TGCAGTGCTAGTACCGGGACCCTGGGATACGAGCAGTACTTC. It encodes CSASTGTLGYEQYF.

This clonotype was seen at least ten times. The chain recombines TRBV20-1 with TRBJ2-7; 7 nucleotides agree with TRBD2. Germline CDR1 DFQATT, CDR2 SNEGSKA (reference sequence). The CDR3 spans 15 residues. V shed 0 bases and J 1 base; nucleotides not matched to a gene: 6. The CDR3 loop is CSARDRSGESYEQYF. CDR3 sequence (DNA): TGCAGTGCTAGAGACCGGAGCGGGGAATCCTACGAGCAGTACTTC.

CDR3 nucleotides: TGCAGTGCTAGGGGGTGGACTAGCAGCGACTACGAGCAGTACTTC. Translated: CSARGWTSSDYEQYF. This sequence joins TRBV20-1 and TRBJ2-7, with 8 positions matching TRBD2. Germline trimming cut 3 bases from V and 3 bases from J; bases unmatched to any gene: 10. Germline V lookup: CDR1 DFQATT, CDR2 SNEGSKA (reference sequence). This CDR3 spans 15 amino acids.

V and J are TRBV28 and TRBJ1-5; D may be TRBD1 (5 bases). The V end was cut by 1 base, the J end by 6 bases, with 10 bases between. CDR3 length: 14 amino acids. CDR1 and CDR2 (germline): MDHEN, SYDVKM. Here the CDR3 DNA reads TGTGCCAGCAGTTTATCAGGGATCGGTCAGCCCCAGCATTTT. Its protein is CASSLSGIGQPQHF.

Only a few counts were recorded for this clonotype. The J gene is TRBJ2-1, the V gene TRBV20-1, with 7 bases matching TRBD1. The CDR3 is 14 residues long. Germline CDR1 is DFQATT and CDR2 is SNEGSKA (reference sequence). The V and J ends lost 4 bases and 2 bases, in that order; junction bases with no gene match: 5. CDR3 coding DNA: TGCAGTGCTACGGGACAGAAGACCTACAATGAGCAGTTCTTC. It specifies CSATGQKTYNEQFF.

This clonotype was observed a single time. The V gene is TRBV20-1, the J gene TRBJ2-1; 8 bases fit TRBD2. After removal of 6 bases from V and 0 bases from J, the junction contained 7 bases not matched to a gene. The CDR3 is made up of 15 amino acids. Germline CDR1 reads DFQATT; CDR2 reads SNEGSKA (reference sequence). The CDR3 here is CSAEDSGASYNEQFF. The CDR3 DNA reads TGCAGTGCCGAGGATAGCGGGGCCTCCTACAATGAGCAGTTCTTC.

This clonotype was seen a handful of times. The chain uses TRBV6-1 and TRBJ2-2, with D unresolved. From germline, CDR1 is MNHNS and CDR2 SASEGT. Trimming took off 5 bases at V and 7 bases at J, with 5 bases between the two ends. There are 11 residues in the CDR3. CDR3 sequence: CASSRIGELFF. Here the CDR3 DNA reads TGTGCCAGCAGTCGTATCGGGGAGCTGTTTTTT.

Only a few counts were recorded for this clonotype. V gene TRBV4-3 combines with J gene TRBJ2-3; D is undetermined. Germline lookup yields CDR1 LGHNA and CDR2 YSLEER. V lost 0 bases, J lost 5 bases, and 6 bases lay in between. The CDR3 covers 13 residues. The CDR3 DNA sequence: TGCGCCAGCAGCCAAGAGAGATTAGATACGCAGTATTTT. This encodes CASSQERLDTQYF.

Points on this clonotype: The junction differs from germline at one of its ends, possibly a read error. The chain carries TRBV20-1 and TRBJ2-7; no clear D. The CDR3 length is 15 residues. From germline, CDR1 is DFQATT and CDR2 SNEGSKA (reference sequence). This chain's CDR3 is CSASLDERPSNEQYF. CDR3 in DNA: TGCAGTGCTAGCCTCGATGAGCGCCCCTCCAACGAGCAGTACTTC.

The gene calls are TRBV28 and TRBJ2-1, with a tentative D call TRBD1 (5 bases). The germline CDR1 and CDR2 sequences are MDHEN and SYDVKM. The CDR3 is made up of 14 amino acids. V lost 4 bases and J lost 4, with 11 bases in between. CDR3 nucleotide sequence: TGTGCCAGCAGTTATGGGGCTCTATACAATGAGCAGTTCTTC. The encoded protein is CASSYGALYNEQFF.

Many counts were recorded for this clonotype. The chain uses TRBV27 and TRBJ2-1; D may be TRBD1 (5 bases). Trimming shortened V by 3 bases and J by 0 bases, and 12 bases separated the two germline ends. Germline CDR1 and CDR2: MNHEY and SMNVEV (reference sequence). The CDR3 runs to 16 residues. In nucleotides, the CDR3 is TGTGCCAGCAGTTTTTGGGGCTCTAGCTCCTACAATGAGCAGTTCTTC. It yields the protein CASSFWGSSSYNEQFF.

This CDR3 is CSVATSGWKETQYF. The CDR3 region has the DNA TGCAGCGTTGCCACTAGCGGATGGAAAGAGACCCAGTACTTC. V usage is TRBV29-1 and J usage is TRBJ2-5; 8 nucleotides match TRBD2. V was clipped by 4 bases and J by 3 bases; unmatched bases: 7. The germline V gene has CDR1 SQVTM and CDR2 ANQGSEA. The CDR3 extends over 14 amino acids.

This clonotype was counted a few times. This chain connects TRBV4-1 to TRBJ2-5; D not resolved. Germline loops: CDR1 MGHRA, CDR2 YSYEKL. Between the trimmed V and J ends, which lost 2 bases and 4 bases, there was a span of 14 bases. The CDR3 extends over 15 amino acids. CDR3 region: CASSQTVDQAETQYF. In DNA form, the CDR3 reads TGCGCCAGCAGCCAAACCGTGGACCAAGCAGAGACCCAGTACTTC.

The V gene is TRBV20-1, the J gene TRBJ2-3, with D possibly matching TRBD1 (6 bases). Trimming cost V 5 bases and J 4 bases, with 16 bases left between them. Germline V lookup: CDR1 DFQATT, CDR2 SNEGSKA (reference sequence). The CDR3 contains 14 residues. The CDR3 sequence: CSAPLQGWADTQYF. The CDR3 DNA is TGCAGTGCTCCATTACAGGGTTGGGCAGATACGCAGTATTTT.

This chain's CDR3 is CAISETKTGGHGELFF. CDR3 coding DNA: TGTGCCATCAGTGAGACAAAAACAGGGGGCCACGGGGAGCTGTTTTTT. The gene calls are TRBV10-3 and TRBJ2-2; 9 bases align to TRBD1. The CDR3 totals 16 residues. V was clipped by 2 bases and J by 7 bases; unmatched bases: 8. Germline V gene lookup returns CDR1 ENHRY and CDR2 SYGVKD.

This clonotype was observed a few times. J is TRBJ1-1 and V is TRBV5-1; D possibly corresponds to TRBD1 (5 bases). CDR3 size: 13 residues. Looked up from germline, CDR1 is SGHRS and CDR2 is YFSETQ. V gave up 5 bases and J gave up 1 base, with 9 bases separating them. This CDR3 reads CASRQDTNTEAFF. CDR3 sequence (DNA): TGCGCCAGCAGACAGGACACGAACACTGAAGCTTTCTTT.

This clonotype was detected only a few times. The chain carries TRBV7-2 and TRBJ2-3; 11 nucleotides agree with TRBD2. CDR1 is SGHTA and CDR2 is FQGNSA in the germline V gene. V shed 4 bases and J 6 bases; nucleotides not matched to a gene: 12. This CDR3 has 17 residues. The CDR3 loop reads CASSYRLAGGPTDTQYF. The DNA of the CDR3 is TGTGCCAGCAGCTACCGCTTAGCGGGAGGGCCGACGGATACGCAGTATTTT.

This clonotype occurred once. V gene TRBV19 combines with J gene TRBJ2-7; 7 nucleotides match TRBD1. Losses at the gene ends were 10 bases for V and 4 bases for J; bases not matched to a gene: 16. From germline, CDR1 is LNHDA and CDR2 SQIVND (reference sequence). This CDR3 comprises 15 residues. DNA for the CDR3: TGTGCCACTAAAGTCCGGGACAGTCCCCTTTACGAGCAGTACTTC. This encodes CATKVRDSPLYEQYF.

V is TRBV28 and J is TRBJ2-1; possibly TRBD2 for D (6 bases). The length of the CDR3 is 17 residues. The germline gives CDR1 MDHEN, CDR2 SYDVKM. Trimming removed 3 bases at V and 2 bases at J, with 17 bases between. The CDR3 sequence is CASSFAEGRDPYNEQFF. The CDR3 region has the DNA TGTGCCAGCAGTTTTGCGGAGGGGCGGGACCCCTACAATGAGCAGTTCTTC. Looking up the rest from reference TRBV28 and TRBJ2-1 gives the full variable domain: DVKVTQSSRYLVKRTGEKVFLECVQDMDHENMFWYRQDPGLGLRLIYFSYDVKMKEKGDIPEGYSVSREKKERFSLILESASTNQTSMYLCASSFAEGRDPYNEQFFGPGTRLTVL.

This clonotype has just a few counts. The chain combines TRBV4-1 with TRBJ2-2; D is ambiguous. V lost 0 bases to trimming and J lost 4 bases, with 6 bases between them. This CDR3 has 14 amino acids. Germline V gene data show CDR1 as MGHRA and CDR2 as YSYEKL. In DNA, the CDR3 is TGCGCCAGCAGCCAAGATTGGGGCACCGGGGAGCTGTTTTTT. Translation: CASSQDWGTGELFF.